This T cell receptor (beta chain) was sequenced for a study of blood T cell repertoires in COVID-19. As for the study in general: COVID-19 samples collected from the United States, Italy and Spain covered acute and convalescent phases. T cells, B-cell-depleted T cells, or PBMCs provided the cDNA or gDNA that served as material.

In the original processing: Reference gene primer amplification gave nucleated cell count estimates. Libraries were prepared by immunoSEQ multiplex PCR; TCRdb keeps only in-frame clonotypes and omits some of them. Clonal size and the V and J genes are those of that table, whereas D and trimming came from the DNA. This sample carries approximately 260,000 clones, approximately 90% of them seen once, and the ten largest clones take 2.1%. Sequencing was performed on peripheral blood. The receptor's source is a woman in her forties who had recovered from COVID-19.

In DNA, the CDR3 is TGCGCCAGCAGCCAAGGAGGGGTGACGCGGGGAGAGACCCAGTACTTC. Translating gives CASSQGGVTRGETQYF. The chain has TRBV4-3 and TRBJ2-5, with D perhaps matching TRBD2 (6 bases). Per germline, CDR1 LGHNA and CDR2 YSLEER. The germline V and J ends were trimmed by 1 base and 4 bases, with 16 bases remaining between them. The length of the CDR3 is 16 residues.